The following is a TCR beta chain sequence with its context. Its antigen is unknown. This CDR3 spans 12 amino acids. Trimming removed 7 bases from V and 5 bases from J; junction bases left unmatched: 2. Germline V CDR1 and CDR2: SGHRS, YFSETQ. This was the immunoSEQ v3.0 assay at survey level. Repertoires were generated with immunoSEQ multiplex PCR, while TCRdb's copy carries only in-frame clones and drops some. The sample contains just over 20,000 clones, approximately 84% of which appear only once. This sample stems from a study of long-term antiretroviral therapy in people with HIV. Broader study findings: Investigators report no available data on ART adherence, viral resistance or therapy changes.

Here the sequenced sample was unsorted PBMCs, taken 0.5 years after starting antiretroviral therapy. The rearrangement links TRBV5-1 to TRBJ2-1, with 8 bases identical to TRBD2. This receptor was taken from a man aged 18 to 29 with HIV. The DNA of the CDR3 is TGCGCCAGCTTAGCGGGGAACAATGAGCAGTTCTTC. Its translation: CASLAGNNEQFF.